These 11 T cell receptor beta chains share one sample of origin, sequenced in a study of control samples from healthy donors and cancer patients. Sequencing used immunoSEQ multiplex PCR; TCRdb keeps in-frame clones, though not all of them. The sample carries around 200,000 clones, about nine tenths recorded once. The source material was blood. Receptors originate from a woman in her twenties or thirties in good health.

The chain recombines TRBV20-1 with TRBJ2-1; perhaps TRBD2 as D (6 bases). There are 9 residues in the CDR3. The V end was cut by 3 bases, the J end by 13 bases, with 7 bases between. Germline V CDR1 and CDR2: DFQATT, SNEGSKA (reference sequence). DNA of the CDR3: TGCAGTGCTAGGGAGGGCCAGTTCTTC. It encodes CSAREGQFF.

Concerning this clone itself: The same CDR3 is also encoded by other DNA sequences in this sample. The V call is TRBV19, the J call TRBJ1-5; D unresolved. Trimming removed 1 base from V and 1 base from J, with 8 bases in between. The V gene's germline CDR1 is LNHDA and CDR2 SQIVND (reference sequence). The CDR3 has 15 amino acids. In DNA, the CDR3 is TGTGCCAGTAGTATAGGGAGGGTGAGCAATCAGCCCCAGCATTTT. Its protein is CASSIGRVSNQPQHF.

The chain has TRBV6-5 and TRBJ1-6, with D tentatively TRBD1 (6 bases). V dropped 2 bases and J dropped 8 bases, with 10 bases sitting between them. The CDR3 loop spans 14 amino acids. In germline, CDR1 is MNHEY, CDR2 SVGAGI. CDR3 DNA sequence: TGTGCCAGCAGTTACAGGGGGACCGATTCACCCCTCCACTTT. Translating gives CASSYRGTDSPLHF.

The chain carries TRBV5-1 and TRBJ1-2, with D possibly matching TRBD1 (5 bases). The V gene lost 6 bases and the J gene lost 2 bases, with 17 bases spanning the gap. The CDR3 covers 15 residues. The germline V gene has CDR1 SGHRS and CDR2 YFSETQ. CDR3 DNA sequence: TGCGCCAGCACCCCCGGGACTCTAGTAAACTATGGCTACACCTTC. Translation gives CASTPGTLVNYGYTF.

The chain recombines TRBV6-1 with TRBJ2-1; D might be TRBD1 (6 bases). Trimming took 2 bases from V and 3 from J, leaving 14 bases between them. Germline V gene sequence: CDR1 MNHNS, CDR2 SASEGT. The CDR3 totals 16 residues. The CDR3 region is CASSELGGRFYNEQFF. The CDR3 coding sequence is TGTGCCAGCAGTGAATTAGGGGGACGGTTCTACAATGAGCAGTTCTTC.

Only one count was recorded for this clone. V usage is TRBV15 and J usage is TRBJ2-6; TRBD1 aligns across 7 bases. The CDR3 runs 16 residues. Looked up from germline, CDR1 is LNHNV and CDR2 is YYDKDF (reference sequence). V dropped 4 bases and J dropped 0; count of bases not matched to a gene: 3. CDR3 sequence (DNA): TGTGCCACCAGCATCGCAGGGGGCTCTGGGGCCAACGTCCTGACTTTC. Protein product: CATSIAGGSGANVLTF.

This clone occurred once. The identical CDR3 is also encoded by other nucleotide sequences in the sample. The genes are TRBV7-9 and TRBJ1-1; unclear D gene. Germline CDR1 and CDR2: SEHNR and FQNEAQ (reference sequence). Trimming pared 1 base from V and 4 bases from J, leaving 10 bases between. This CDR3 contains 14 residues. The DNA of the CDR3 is TGTGCCAGCAGCTTAGTAGGGCGGGTCACTGAAGCTTTCTTT. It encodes CASSLVGRVTEAFF.

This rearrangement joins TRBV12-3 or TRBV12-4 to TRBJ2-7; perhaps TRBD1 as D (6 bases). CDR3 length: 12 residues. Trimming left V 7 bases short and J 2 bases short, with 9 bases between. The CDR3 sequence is CASKDRTYEQYF. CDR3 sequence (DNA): TGTGCCAGCAAAGACAGGACCTACGAGCAGTACTTC.

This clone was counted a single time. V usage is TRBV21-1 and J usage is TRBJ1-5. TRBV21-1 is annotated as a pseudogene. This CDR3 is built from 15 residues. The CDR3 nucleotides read TGTGCCAGCAGCAAACCCTGCAGGGAGGGCCAGCCCCAGCATTTT. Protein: CASSKPCREGQPQHF.

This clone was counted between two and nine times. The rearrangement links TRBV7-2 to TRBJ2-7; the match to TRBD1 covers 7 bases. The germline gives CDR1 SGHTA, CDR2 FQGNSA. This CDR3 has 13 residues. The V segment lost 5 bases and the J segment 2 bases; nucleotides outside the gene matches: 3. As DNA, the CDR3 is TGTGCCAGCAGCAAGGGGACAGCCTACGAGCAGTACTTC. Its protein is CASSKGTAYEQYF. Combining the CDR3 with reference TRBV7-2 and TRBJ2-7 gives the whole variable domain GAGVSQSPSNKVTEKGKDVELRCDPISGHTALYWYRQSLGQGLEFLIYFQGNSAPDKSGLPSDRFSAERTGGSVSTLTIQRTQQEDSAVYLCASSKGTAYEQYFGPGTRLTVT.

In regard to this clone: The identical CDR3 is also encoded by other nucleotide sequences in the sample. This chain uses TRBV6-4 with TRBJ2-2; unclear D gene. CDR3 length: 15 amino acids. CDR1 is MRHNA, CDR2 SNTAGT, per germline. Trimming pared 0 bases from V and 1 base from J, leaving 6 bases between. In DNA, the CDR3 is TGTGCCAGCAGTGACTCTGGCGGGAACACCGGGGAGCTGTTTTTT. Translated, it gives CASSDSGGNTGELFF.